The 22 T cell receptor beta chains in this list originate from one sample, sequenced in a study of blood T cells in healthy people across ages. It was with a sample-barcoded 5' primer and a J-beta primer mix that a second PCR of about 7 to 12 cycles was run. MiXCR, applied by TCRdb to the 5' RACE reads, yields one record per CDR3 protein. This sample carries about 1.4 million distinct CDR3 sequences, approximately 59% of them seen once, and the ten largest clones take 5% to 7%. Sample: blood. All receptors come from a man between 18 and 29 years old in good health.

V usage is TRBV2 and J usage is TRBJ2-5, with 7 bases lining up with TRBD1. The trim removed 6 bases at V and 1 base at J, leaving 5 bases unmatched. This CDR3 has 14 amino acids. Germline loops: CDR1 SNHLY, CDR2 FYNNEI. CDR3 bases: TGTGCCAGCAGCCAGACAGGGAGCCAAGAGACCCAGTACTTC. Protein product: CASSQTGSQETQYF.

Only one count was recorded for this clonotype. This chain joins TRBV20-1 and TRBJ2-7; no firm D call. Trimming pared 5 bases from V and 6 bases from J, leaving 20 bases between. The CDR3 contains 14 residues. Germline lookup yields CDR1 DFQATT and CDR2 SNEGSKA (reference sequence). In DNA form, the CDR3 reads TGCAGTGCTCTCACATTCATGAAGGGTACCGAGCAGTACTTC. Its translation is CSALTFMKGTEQYF.

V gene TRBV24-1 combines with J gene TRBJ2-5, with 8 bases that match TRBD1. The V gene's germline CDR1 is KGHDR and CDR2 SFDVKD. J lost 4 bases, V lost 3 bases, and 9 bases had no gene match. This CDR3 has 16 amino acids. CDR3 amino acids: CATSDPYRGRGETQYF. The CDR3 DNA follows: TGTGCCACCAGTGATCCATACAGGGGGAGAGGAGAGACCCAGTACTTC.

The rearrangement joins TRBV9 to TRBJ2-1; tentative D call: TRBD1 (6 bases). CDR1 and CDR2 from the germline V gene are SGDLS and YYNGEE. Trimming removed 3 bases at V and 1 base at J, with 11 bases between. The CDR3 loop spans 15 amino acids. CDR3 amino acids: CASSAPGVSYNEQFF. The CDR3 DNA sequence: TGTGCCAGCAGCGCACCAGGGGTTTCCTACAATGAGCAGTTCTTC.

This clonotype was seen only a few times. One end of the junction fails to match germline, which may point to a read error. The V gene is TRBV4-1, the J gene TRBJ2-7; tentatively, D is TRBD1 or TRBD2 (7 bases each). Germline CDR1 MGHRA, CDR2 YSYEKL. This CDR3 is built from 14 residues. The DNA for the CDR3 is TGTGCCAGCAGCCACCGACAGGGAGGGGACGAGCAGTACTTC. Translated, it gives CASSHRQGGDEQYF.

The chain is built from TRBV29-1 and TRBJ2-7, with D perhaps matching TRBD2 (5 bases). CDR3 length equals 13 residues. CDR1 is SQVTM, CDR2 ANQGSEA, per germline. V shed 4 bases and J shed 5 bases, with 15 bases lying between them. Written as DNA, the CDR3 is TGCAGCGTTGGGAGAGATGAGGGCGACGAGCAGTACTTC. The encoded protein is CSVGRDEGDEQYF.

The CDR3 DNA follows: TGTGCCAGCAGACCCGGACAGAACACTGAAGCTTTCTTT. Its translation: CASRPGQNTEAFF. This chain connects TRBV6-6 to TRBJ1-1, with D possibly matching TRBD1 (5 bases). This CDR3 has 13 residues. With 6 bases removed from V and 1 base from J, the gap between germline ends came to 9 bases. The V gene's germline CDR1 is MNHNY and CDR2 SVGAGI (reference sequence).

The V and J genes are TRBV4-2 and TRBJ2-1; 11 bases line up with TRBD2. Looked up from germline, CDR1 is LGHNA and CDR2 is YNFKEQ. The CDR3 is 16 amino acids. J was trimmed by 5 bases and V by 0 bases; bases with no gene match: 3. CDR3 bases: TGTGCCAGCAGCCAAGATGGGACTAGCGGAGACAATGAGCAGTTCTTC. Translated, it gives CASSQDGTSGDNEQFF.

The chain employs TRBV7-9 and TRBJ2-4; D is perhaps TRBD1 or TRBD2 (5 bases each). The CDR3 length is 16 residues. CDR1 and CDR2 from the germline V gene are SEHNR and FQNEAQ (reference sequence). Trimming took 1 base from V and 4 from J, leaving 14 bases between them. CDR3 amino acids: CASSLVPGPTKNIQYF. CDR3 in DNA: TGTGCCAGCAGCTTAGTCCCGGGGCCTACTAAAAACATTCAGTACTTC.

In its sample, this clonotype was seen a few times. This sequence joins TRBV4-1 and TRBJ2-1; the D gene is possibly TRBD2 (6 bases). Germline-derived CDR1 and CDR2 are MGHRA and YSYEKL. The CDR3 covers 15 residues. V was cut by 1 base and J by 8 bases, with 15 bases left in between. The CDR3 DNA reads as TGCGCCAGCAGCCAAGTGGAGACTAGAGATTATGAGCAGTTCTTC. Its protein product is CASSQVETRDYEQFF.

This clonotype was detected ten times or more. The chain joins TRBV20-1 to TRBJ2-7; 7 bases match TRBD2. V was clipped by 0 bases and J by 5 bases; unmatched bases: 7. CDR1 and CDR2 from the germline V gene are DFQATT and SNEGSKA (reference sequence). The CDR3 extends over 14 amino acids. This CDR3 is CSARDPAGYNEQYF. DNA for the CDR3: TGCAGTGCTAGAGACCCAGCGGGGTACAACGAGCAGTACTTC.

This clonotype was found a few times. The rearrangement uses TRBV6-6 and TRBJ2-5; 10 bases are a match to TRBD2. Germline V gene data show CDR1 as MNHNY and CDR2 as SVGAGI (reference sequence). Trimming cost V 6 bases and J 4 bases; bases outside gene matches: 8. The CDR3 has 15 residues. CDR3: CASSPLAGVGETQYF. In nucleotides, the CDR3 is TGTGCCAGCAGCCCTCTAGCGGGAGTTGGAGAGACCCAGTACTTC.

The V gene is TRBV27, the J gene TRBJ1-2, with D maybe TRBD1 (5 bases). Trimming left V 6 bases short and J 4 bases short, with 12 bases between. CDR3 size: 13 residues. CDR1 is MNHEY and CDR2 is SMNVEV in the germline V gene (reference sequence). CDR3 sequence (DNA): TGTGCCAGCAGCGCCGGGGCAGTCTATGGCTACACCTTC. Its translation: CASSAGAVYGYTF.

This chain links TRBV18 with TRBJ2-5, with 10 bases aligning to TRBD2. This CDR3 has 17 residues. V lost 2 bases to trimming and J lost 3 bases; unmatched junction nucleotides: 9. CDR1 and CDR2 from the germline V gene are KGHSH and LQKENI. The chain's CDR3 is CASSPALAGALKETQYF. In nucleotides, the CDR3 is TGTGCCAGCTCACCAGCTCTAGCGGGGGCGCTAAAAGAGACCCAGTACTTC.

The CDR3 DNA sequence: TGTGCCAGCAGTTTTCTCGGCGGTGGACTAGCGGGAGGATCATACGAGCAGTACTTC. Its translation: CASSFLGGGLAGGSYEQYF. The rearrangement joins TRBV28 to TRBJ2-7; the match to TRBD2 covers 14 bases. The V gene end was trimmed by 3 bases and the J gene end by 4 bases; junction bases not matched to a gene: 14. The CDR3 is made up of 19 amino acids. Germline CDR1 MDHEN, CDR2 SYDVKM.

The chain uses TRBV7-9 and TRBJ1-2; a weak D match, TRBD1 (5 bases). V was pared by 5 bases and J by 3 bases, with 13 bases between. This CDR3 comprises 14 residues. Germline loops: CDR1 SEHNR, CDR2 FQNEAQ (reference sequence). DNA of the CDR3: TGTGCCAGCAGCCCCCCGGGGGGGTACTATGGCTACACCTTC. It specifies CASSPPGGYYGYTF. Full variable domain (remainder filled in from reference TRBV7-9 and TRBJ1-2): DTGVSQNPRHKITKRGQNVTFRCDPISEHNRLYWYRQTLGQGPEFLTYFQNEAQLEKSRLLSDRFSAERPKGSFSTLEIQRTEQGDSAMYLCASSPPGGYYGYTFGSGTRLTVV.

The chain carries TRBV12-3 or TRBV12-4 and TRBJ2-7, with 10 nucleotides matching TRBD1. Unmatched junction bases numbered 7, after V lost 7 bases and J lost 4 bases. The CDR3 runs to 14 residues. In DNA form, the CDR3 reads TGTGCCAGCAATCGACAGGGGGCCAGTTACGAGCAGTACTTC. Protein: CASNRQGASYEQYF.

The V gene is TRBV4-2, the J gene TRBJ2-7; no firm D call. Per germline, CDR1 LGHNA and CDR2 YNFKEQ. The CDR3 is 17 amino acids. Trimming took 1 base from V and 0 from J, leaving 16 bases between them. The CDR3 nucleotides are TGTGCCAGCAGCCAAGGGGTTACAGTCTTCCCCTCCTACGAGCAGTACTTC. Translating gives CASSQGVTVFPSYEQYF.

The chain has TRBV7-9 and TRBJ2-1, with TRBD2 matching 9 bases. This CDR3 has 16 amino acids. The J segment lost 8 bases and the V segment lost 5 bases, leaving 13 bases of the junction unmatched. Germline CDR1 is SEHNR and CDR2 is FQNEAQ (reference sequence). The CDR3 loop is CASSTTGTSPRDEQFF. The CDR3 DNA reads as TGTGCCAGCAGCACGACCGGGACTAGCCCTAGGGATGAGCAGTTCTTC. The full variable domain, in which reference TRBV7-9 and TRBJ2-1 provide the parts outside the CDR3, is DTGVSQNPRHKITKRGQNVTFRCDPISEHNRLYWYRQTLGQGPEFLTYFQNEAQLEKSRLLSDRFSAERPKGSFSTLEIQRTEQGDSAMYLCASSTTGTSPRDEQFFGPGTRLTVL.

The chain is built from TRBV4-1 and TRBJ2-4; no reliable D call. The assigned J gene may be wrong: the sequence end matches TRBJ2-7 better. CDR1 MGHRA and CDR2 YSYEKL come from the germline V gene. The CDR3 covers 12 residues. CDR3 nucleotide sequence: TGCGCCAGCGGGGTCAGTGGCTACGAGCAGTACTTC. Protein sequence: CASGVSGYEQYF.

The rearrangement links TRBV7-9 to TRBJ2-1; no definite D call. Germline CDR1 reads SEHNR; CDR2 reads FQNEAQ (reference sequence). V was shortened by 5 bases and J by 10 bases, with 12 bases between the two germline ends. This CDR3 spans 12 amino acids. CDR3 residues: CASSPPSPEQFF. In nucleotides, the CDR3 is TGTGCCAGCAGCCCCCCTTCCCCAGAGCAGTTCTTC.

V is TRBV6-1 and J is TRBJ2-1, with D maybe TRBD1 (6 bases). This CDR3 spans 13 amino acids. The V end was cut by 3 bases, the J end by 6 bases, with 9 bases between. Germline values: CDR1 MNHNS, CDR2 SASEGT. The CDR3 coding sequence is TGTGCCAGCAGTGAGGGGGCCGGCAATGAGCAGTTCTTC. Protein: CASSEGAGNEQFF.